These 17 T cell receptor beta chains were all obtained from the same sample, sequenced in a study of blood T cells in healthy people across ages. The second PCR ran about 6 to 11 cycles with a sample-barcoded 5' primer and J-beta primers. TCRdb itself ran the 5' RACE reads through MiXCR, one entry per CDR3 protein. This table has around 990,000 distinct CDR3 sequences, under 40% appearing once. The sample consisted of blood. The receptor set was obtained from a man aged 18 to 30 in good health.

This chain joins TRBV14 and TRBJ1-1, with D perhaps TRBD1 (5 bases). V lost 5 bases, J lost 1 base, and 8 bases lay in between. The CDR3 has 13 amino acids. Germline CDR1 SGHDN, CDR2 FVKESK. The CDR3 sequence: CASSKDKNTEAFF. In nucleotides, the CDR3 is TGTGCCAGCAGCAAGGACAAGAACACTGAAGCTTTCTTT.

The chain has TRBV5-1 and TRBJ2-1; no definite D call. The CDR3 is 13 residues long. Germline V lookup: CDR1 SGHRS, CDR2 YFSETQ. V was cut by 6 bases and J by 5 bases, with 12 bases left in between. DNA of the CDR3: TGCGCCAGCATCTTAGGAGTCAACAATGAGCAGTTCTTC. Its translation is CASILGVNNEQFF.

The J gene is TRBJ1-4, the V gene TRBV7-9; possible D gene TRBD1, 5 bases. Germline V CDR1 and CDR2: SEHNR, FQNEAQ (reference sequence). The V and J ends lost 3 bases and 8 bases respectively, with 16 bases between them. CDR3 length equals 15 residues. The CDR3 is CASSLTQAGGEKLFF. The DNA for the CDR3 is TGTGCCAGCAGCTTGACACAAGCGGGGGGGGAAAAACTGTTTTTT.

A remark on this clonotype: This may stem from a read error, because a much larger clone lies one nucleotide away. The chain carries TRBV7-3 and TRBJ2-3; tentative D call: TRBD2 (6 bases). CDR3 length: 15 amino acids. CDR1 is SGHTA, CDR2 FQGTGA, per germline. The CDR3: CVSSLRAGSTDTQYF. For the CDR3, the DNA is TGTGTCAGCAGCTTAAGAGCGGGTTCCACAGATACGCAGTATTTT.

Only a few counts were recorded for this clonotype. V usage is TRBV5-1 and J usage is TRBJ1-1; TRBD1 is a possible D gene (6 bases). V was clipped by 4 bases and J by 0 bases, with 19 bases between them. Germline values: CDR1 SGHRS, CDR2 YFSETQ. This CDR3 comprises 17 residues. DNA for the CDR3: TGCGCCAGCAGCCGGACGGGGGACGGGGGCCTGAACACTGAAGCTTTCTTT. It is translated as CASSRTGDGGLNTEAFF.

The rearrangement uses TRBV20-1 and TRBJ1-6; 11 nucleotides align to TRBD1. V lost 5 bases, J lost 9 bases, and 9 bases stayed unmatched. Per the germline V gene, CDR1 is DFQATT and CDR2 is SNEGSKA (reference sequence). The CDR3 is 15 residues long. The CDR3 DNA is TGCAGTGCTCAACAACCCGGGACAGGGGGTTCACCCCTCCACTTT. It yields the protein CSAQQPGTGGSPLHF.

In this sample, this clonotype turned up a few times. The CDR3 is CASSLGEFSTNEKLFF. The DNA of the CDR3 is TGCGCCAGCAGCTTGGGGGAATTCTCAACTAATGAAAAACTGTTTTTT. The chain employs TRBV5-1 and TRBJ1-4; D is ambiguous. The germline V gene encodes CDR1 SGHRS and CDR2 YFSETQ. Trimming pared 0 bases from V and 0 bases from J, leaving 9 bases between. There are 16 residues in the CDR3.

The V and J genes are TRBV6-2 or TRBV6-3 and TRBJ1-6; perhaps TRBD1 as D (5 bases). The CDR3 runs 12 residues. V was clipped by 7 bases and J by 7 bases, with 8 bases between them. In germline, CDR1 is MNHEY, CDR2 SVGEGT. The CDR3: CASTGSNSPLHF. The CDR3 nucleotides read TGTGCCAGCACAGGGAGCAATTCACCCCTCCACTTT.

This clonotype was seen a few times. The rearrangement joins TRBV2 to TRBJ2-7, with a tentative D call TRBD2 (6 bases). CDR1 and CDR2 from the germline V gene are SNHLY and FYNNEI. The CDR3 runs 19 residues. V was cut by 0 bases and J by 2 bases, with 23 bases left in between. This CDR3 reads CASSEALPALGGLTYEQYF. The CDR3 region has the DNA TGTGCCAGCAGTGAAGCGCTTCCGGCGCTTGGGGGGTTGACCTACGAGCAGTACTTC.

This clonotype was found a few times. V gene TRBV10-3 combines with J gene TRBJ1-4; D call uncertain. The CDR3 runs 13 residues. Germline CDR1 and CDR2: ENHRY and SYGVKD. V was pared by 2 bases and J by 7 bases, with 8 bases between. CDR3 in amino acids: CAISEQNSEKLFF. CDR3 coding DNA: TGTGCCATCAGTGAGCAAAACAGTGAAAAACTGTTTTTT.

This sequence joins TRBV11-2 and TRBJ1-2; D uncertain. This CDR3 has 13 residues. Trimming removed 3 bases from V and 5 bases from J, with 10 bases in between. From germline, CDR1 is SGHAT and CDR2 FQNNGV. In nucleotides, the CDR3 is TGTGCCAGCAGCTTTACAGCAGATTATGGCTACACCTTC. The encoded protein is CASSFTADYGYTF.

This chain connects TRBV27 to TRBJ1-4; 9 positions match TRBD1. The CDR3 totals 15 residues. Germline CDR1 reads MNHEY; CDR2 reads SMNVEV (reference sequence). Losses at the gene ends were 4 bases for V and 7 bases for J; bases not matched to a gene: 7. CDR3 DNA sequence: TGTGCCAGCAGTTCTCGGGACAGGGTGTCTGAAAAACTGTTTTTT. Translated: CASSSRDRVSEKLFF.

This clonotype was counted a few times. The chain recombines TRBV2 with TRBJ2-7; no clear D. This CDR3 spans 12 amino acids. Germline assignment: CDR1 SNHLY and CDR2 FYNNEI. Trimming removed 5 bases at V and 6 bases at J, with 11 bases between. This CDR3 is CASSFELGEQYF. The CDR3 nucleotides are TGTGCCAGCAGTTTTGAACTCGGCGAGCAGTACTTC.

There are a few counts of this clonotype. This chain connects TRBV2 to TRBJ1-2; D is undetermined. This CDR3 comprises 13 residues. The germline gives CDR1 SNHLY, CDR2 FYNNEI. Trimming left V 6 bases short and J 5 bases short, with 13 bases between. CDR3 sequence (DNA): TGTGCCAGCAGAGACCGGGTTAGGTATGGCTACACCTTC. This translates into CASRDRVRYGYTF.

This clonotype was picked up a small number of times. V usage is TRBV5-1 and J usage is TRBJ2-1; D possibly uses TRBD1 or TRBD2 (5 bases each). From germline, CDR1 is SGHRS and CDR2 YFSETQ. The CDR3 sequence is 17 residues long. Trimming removed 2 bases at V and 7 bases at J, with 22 bases between. The DNA for the CDR3 is TGCGCCAGCAGCTTTTTGACTGGGACCCTTACTGATAATGAGCAGTTCTTC. This encodes CASSFLTGTLTDNEQFF.

In nucleotides, the CDR3 is TGCGCCAGCAGCCAAGATAGACCTATTAATTCACCCCTCCACTTT. Encoded protein: CASSQDRPINSPLHF. This chain connects TRBV4-3 to TRBJ1-6; no reliable D call. The CDR3 is 15 residues long. V shed 0 bases and J shed 6 bases, with 9 bases lying between them. Germline V gene data show CDR1 as LGHNA and CDR2 as YSLEER.

The rearrangement uses TRBV20-1 and TRBJ2-7; 7 nucleotides agree with TRBD1. The J segment lost 4 bases and the V segment lost 0 bases, leaving 15 bases of the junction unmatched. The CDR3 sequence is 17 residues long. Germline CDR1 DFQATT, CDR2 SNEGSKA (reference sequence). As DNA, the CDR3 is TGCAGTGCTAGAGAGAGGAAGGGGGCTCCATGGGAATACGAGCAGTACTTC. This codes for CSARERKGAPWEYEQYF.